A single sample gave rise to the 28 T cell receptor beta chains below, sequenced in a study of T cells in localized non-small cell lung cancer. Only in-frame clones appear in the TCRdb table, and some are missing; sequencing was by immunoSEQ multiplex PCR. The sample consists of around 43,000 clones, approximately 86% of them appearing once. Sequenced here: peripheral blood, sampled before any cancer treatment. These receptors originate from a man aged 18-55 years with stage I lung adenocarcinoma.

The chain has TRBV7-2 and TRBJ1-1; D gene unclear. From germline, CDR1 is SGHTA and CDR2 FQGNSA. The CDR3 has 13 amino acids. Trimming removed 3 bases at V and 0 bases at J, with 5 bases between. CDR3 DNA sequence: TGTGCCAGCAGCTTCAGCTTGAACACTGAAGCTTTCTTT. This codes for CASSFSLNTEAFF.

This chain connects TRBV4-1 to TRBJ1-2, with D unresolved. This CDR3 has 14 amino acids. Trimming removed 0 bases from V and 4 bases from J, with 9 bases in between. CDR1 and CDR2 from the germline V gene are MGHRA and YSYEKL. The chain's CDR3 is CASSQDLSGYGYTF. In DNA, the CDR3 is TGCGCCAGCAGCCAAGATCTAAGCGGCTATGGCTACACCTTC.

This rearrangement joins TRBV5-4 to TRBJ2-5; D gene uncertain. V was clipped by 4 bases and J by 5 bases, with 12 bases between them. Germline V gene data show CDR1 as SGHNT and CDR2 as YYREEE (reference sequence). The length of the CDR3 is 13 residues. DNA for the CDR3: TGTGCCAGCAGCCCACTCCCGGCGGAGACCCAGTACTTC. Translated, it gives CASSPLPAETQYF.

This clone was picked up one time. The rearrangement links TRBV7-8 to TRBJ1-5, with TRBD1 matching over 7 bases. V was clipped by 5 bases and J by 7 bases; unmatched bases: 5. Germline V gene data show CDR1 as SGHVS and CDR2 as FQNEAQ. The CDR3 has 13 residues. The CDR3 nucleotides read TGTGCCAGCAGCCTTGACAGGGACCAGCCCCAGCATTTT. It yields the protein CASSLDRDQPQHF.

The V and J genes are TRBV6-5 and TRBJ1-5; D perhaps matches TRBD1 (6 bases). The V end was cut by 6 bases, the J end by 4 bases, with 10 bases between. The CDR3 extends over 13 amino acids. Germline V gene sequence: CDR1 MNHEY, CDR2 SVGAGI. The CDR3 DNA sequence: TGTGCCAGCAGCCTCGACAGGAATCAGCCCCAGCATTTT. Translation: CASSLDRNQPQHF.

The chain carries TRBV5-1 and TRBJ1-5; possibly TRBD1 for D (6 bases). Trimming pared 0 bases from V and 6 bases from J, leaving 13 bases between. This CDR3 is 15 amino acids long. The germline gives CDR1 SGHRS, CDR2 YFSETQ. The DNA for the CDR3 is TGCGCCAGCAGCTTGGGCCCAGGGGAGGGTCAGCCCCAGCATTTT. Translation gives CASSLGPGEGQPQHF.

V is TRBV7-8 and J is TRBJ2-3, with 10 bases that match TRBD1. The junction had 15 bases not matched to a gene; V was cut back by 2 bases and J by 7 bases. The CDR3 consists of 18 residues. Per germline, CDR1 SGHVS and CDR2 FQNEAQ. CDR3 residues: CASSLTSQGQGTHYTQYF. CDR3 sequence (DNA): TGTGCCAGCAGCTTAACGAGTCAGGGACAGGGGACTCATTATACGCAGTATTTT.

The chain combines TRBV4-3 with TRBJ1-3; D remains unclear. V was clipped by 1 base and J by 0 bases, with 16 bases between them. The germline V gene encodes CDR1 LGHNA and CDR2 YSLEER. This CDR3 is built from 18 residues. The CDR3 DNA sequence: TGCGCCAGCAGCCAAGGATTAACCGGGTCGAGCTCTGGAAACACCATATATTTT. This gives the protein CASSQGLTGSSSGNTIYF.

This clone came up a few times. The CDR3 coding sequence is TGTGCCATCAGCAGCTCCTACGAGCAGTACTTC. Protein: CAISSSYEQYF. The gene calls are TRBV10-3 and TRBJ2-7, with unresolved D. The CDR3 is made up of 11 amino acids. The V gene's germline CDR1 is ENHRY and CDR2 SYGVKD. V lost 6 bases, J lost 0 bases, and 3 bases lay in between.

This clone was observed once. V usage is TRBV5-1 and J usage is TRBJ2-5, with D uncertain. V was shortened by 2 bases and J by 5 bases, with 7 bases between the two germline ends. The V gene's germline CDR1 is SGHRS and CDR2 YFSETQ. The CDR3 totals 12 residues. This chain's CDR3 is CASSFKGETQYF. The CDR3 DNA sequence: TGCGCCAGCAGCTTCAAGGGTGAGACCCAGTACTTC.

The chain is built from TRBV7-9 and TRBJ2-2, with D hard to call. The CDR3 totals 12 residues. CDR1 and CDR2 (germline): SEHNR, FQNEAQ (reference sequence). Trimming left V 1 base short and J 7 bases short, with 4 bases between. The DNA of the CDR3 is TGTGCCAGCAGCTTAGATCTCGGGGAGCTGTTTTTT. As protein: CASSLDLGELFF.

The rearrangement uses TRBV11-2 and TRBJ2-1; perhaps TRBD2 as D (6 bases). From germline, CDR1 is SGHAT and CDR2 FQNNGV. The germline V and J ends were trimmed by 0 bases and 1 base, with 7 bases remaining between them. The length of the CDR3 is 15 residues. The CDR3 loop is CASSLDRGSYNEQFF. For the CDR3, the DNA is TGTGCCAGCAGCTTAGACCGGGGGTCCTACAATGAGCAGTTCTTC.

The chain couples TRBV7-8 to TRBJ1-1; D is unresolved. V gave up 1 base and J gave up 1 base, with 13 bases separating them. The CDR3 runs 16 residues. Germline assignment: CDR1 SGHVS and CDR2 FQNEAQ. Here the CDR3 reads CASSLGAVRTNTEAFF. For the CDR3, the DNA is TGTGCCAGCAGCTTAGGGGCAGTAAGAACGAACACTGAAGCTTTCTTT.

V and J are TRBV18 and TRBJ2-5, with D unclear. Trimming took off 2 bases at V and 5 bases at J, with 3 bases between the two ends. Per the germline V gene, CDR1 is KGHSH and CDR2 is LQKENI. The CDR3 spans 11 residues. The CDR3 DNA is TGTGCCAGCTCACCAGGGGAGACCCAGTACTTC. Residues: CASSPGETQYF.

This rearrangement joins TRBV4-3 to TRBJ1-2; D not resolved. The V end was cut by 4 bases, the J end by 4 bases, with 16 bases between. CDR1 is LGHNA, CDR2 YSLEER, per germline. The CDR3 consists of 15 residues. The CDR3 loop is CASSRAQSPGYGYTF. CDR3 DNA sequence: TGCGCCAGCAGCCGGGCCCAATCTCCTGGCTATGGCTACACCTTC.

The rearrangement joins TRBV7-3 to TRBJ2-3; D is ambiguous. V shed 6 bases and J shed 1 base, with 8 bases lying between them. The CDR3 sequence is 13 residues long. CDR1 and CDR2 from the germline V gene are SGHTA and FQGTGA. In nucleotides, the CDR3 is TGTGCCAGCAGGGACCCCCGCACAGATACGCAGTATTTT. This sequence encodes CASRDPRTDTQYF. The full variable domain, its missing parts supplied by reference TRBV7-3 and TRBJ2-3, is GAGVSQTPSNKVTEKGKYVELRCDPISGHTALYWYRQSLGQGPEFLIYFQGTGAADDSGLPNDRFFAVRPEGSVSTLKIQRTERGDSAVYLCASRDPRTDTQYFGPGTRLTVL.

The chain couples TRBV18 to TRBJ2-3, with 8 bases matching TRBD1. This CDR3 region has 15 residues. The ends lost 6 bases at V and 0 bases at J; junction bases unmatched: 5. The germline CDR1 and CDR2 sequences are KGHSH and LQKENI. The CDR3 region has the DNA TGTGCCAGCTCCCCAAGACAGGGGAGCACAGATACGCAGTATTTT. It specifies CASSPRQGSTDTQYF.

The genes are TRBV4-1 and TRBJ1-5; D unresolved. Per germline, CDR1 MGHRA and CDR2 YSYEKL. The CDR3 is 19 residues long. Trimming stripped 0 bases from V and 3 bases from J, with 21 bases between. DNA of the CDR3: TGCGCCAGCAGCCAAGATAAGTCTCTTCGGGGAGGGATCAATCAGCCCCAGCATTTT. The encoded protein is CASSQDKSLRGGINQPQHF.

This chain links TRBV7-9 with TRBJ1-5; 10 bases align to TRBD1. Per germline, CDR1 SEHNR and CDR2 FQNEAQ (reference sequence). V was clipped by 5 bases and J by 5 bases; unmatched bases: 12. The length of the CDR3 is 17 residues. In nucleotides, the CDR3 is TGTGCCAGCAGCAACCCATGGGAGACAGGGGGCCATCAGCCCCAGCATTTT. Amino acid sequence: CASSNPWETGGHQPQHF.

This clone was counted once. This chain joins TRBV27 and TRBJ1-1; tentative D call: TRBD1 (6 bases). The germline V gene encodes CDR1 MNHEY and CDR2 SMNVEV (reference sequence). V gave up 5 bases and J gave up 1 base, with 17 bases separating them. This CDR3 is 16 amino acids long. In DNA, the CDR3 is TGTGCCAGCAGTCCCCTAGGGGGGGGGAGGAACACTGAAGCTTTCTTT. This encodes CASSPLGGGRNTEAFF.

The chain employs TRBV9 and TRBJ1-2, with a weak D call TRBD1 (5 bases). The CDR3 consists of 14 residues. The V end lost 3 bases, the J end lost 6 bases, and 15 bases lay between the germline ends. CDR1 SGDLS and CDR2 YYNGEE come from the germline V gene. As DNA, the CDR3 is TGTGCCAGCAGCGACCACGTAGGGACGAATGGCTACACCTTC. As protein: CASSDHVGTNGYTF.

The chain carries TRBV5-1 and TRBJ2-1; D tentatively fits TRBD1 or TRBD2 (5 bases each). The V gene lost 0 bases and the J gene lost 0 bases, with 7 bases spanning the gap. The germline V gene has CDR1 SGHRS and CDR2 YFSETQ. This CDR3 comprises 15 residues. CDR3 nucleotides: TGCGCCAGCAGCTTGGATGGGGGCTCCTACAATGAGCAGTTCTTC. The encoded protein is CASSLDGGSYNEQFF.

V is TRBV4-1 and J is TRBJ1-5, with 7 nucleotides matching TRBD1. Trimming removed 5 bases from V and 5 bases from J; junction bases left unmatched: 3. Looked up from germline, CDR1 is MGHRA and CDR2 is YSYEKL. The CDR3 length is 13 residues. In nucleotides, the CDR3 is TGCGCCAGCAGCTTCGACAGGGATCAGCCCCAGCATTTT. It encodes CASSFDRDQPQHF.

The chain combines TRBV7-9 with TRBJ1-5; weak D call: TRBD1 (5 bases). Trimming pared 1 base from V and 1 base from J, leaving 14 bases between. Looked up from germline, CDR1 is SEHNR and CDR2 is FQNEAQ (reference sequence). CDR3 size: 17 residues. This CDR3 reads CASSLGQGEESNQPQHF. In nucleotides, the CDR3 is TGTGCCAGCAGCTTAGGGCAGGGCGAAGAGAGCAATCAGCCCCAGCATTTT. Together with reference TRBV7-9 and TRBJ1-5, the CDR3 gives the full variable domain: DTGVSQNPRHKITKRGQNVTFRCDPISEHNRLYWYRQTLGQGPEFLTYFQNEAQLEKSRLLSDRFSAERPKGSFSTLEIQRTEQGDSAMYLCASSLGQGEESNQPQHFGDGTRLSIL.

The CDR3, as DNA: TGTGCCAGCAGCGCCAGGGGGCCTGAAGCTTTCTTT. Translating gives CASSARGPEAFF. The V gene is TRBV9, the J gene TRBJ1-1, with 8 bases fitting TRBD1. Trimming removed 3 bases from V and 6 bases from J; junction bases left unmatched: 1. The CDR3 has 12 amino acids. Germline loops: CDR1 SGDLS, CDR2 YYNGEE.

CDR3 amino acids: CASSVGLAGIAKNIQYF. CDR3 DNA sequence: TGTGCCAGCAGTGTCGGACTAGCGGGGATAGCCAAAAACATTCAGTACTTC. The V and J genes are TRBV6-1 and TRBJ2-4, with TRBD2 matching 12 bases. CDR1 and CDR2 from the germline V gene are MNHNS and SASEGT. The trim removed 4 bases at V and 0 bases at J, leaving 4 bases unmatched. The CDR3 is made up of 17 amino acids.

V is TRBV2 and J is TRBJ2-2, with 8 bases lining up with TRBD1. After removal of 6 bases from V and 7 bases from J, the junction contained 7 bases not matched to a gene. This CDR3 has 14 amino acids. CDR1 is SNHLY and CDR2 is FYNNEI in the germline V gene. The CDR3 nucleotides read TGTGCCAGCAGATGGACAGGGATCGGCGGGGAGCTGTTTTTT. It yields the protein CASRWTGIGGELFF.

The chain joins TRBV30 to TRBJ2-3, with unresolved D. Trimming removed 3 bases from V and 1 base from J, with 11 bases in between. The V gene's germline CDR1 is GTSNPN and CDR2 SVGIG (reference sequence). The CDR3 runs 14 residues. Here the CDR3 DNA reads TGTGCCTGGAGGACTGGAATCGGCACAGATACGCAGTATTTT. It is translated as CAWRTGIGTDTQYF.